Below, 23 T cell receptor beta chains from the same sample are listed, as sequenced in a study of monozygotic twins with cystic fibrosis. TCRdb keeps only in-frame clones here, not all; method: immunoSEQ multiplex PCR. This table has roughly 35,000 clones, 84% appearing once. Source material: blood. Source of these receptors: a girl aged 2-9 years with cystic fibrosis.

The genes are TRBV6-5 and TRBJ1-6; TRBD1 aligns across 7 bases. CDR3 length: 15 residues. Losses at the gene ends were 4 bases for V and 11 bases for J; bases not matched to a gene: 11. Germline CDR1 MNHEY, CDR2 SVGAGI. The CDR3 loop reads CASSSTGPARPPLHF. The CDR3 DNA reads as TGTGCCAGCAGTTCGACAGGGCCCGCCAGACCACCCCTCCACTTT.

The CDR3 coding sequence is TGTGCCTGGAGCCCCACCGGGACAGGGGACTCTGGGGCCAACGTCCTGACTTTC. It yields the protein CAWSPTGTGDSGANVLTF. This chain uses TRBV30 with TRBJ2-6; 10 nucleotides line up with TRBD1. Germline CDR1 and CDR2: GTSNPN and SVGIG (reference sequence). The CDR3 has 18 amino acids. The V and J ends lost 3 bases and 0 bases, in that order; junction bases with no gene match: 8.

The chain uses TRBV6-1 and TRBJ1-2; 9 bases line up with TRBD1. Trimming took 6 bases from V and 4 from J; bases not matched to a gene: 9. Per the germline V gene, CDR1 is MNHNS and CDR2 is SASEGT. This CDR3 spans 15 amino acids. The CDR3 sequence is CASSFRDRDPYGYTF. In nucleotides, the CDR3 is TGTGCCAGCAGCTTCCGGGACAGGGACCCCTATGGCTACACCTTC.

The V and J genes are TRBV7-9 and TRBJ2-2; 11 bases map to TRBD1. This CDR3 spans 14 amino acids. Trimming cost V 4 bases and J 6 bases; bases outside gene matches: 1. CDR1 and CDR2 (germline): SEHNR, FQNEAQ (reference sequence). The CDR3 nucleotides read TGTGCCAGCAGCTCGGGACAGGGGGCCGGGGAGCTGTTTTTT. It yields the protein CASSSGQGAGELFF. Variable domain in full (rest from reference TRBV7-9 and TRBJ2-2): DTGVSQNPRHKITKRGQNVTFRCDPISEHNRLYWYRQTLGQGPEFLTYFQNEAQLEKSRLLSDRFSAERPKGSFSTLEIQRTEQGDSAMYLCASSSGQGAGELFFGEGSRLTVL.

The gene calls are TRBV7-2 and TRBJ1-6; 8 nucleotides line up with TRBD1. Looked up from germline, CDR1 is SGHTA and CDR2 is FQGNSA. The ends lost 1 base at V and 7 bases at J; junction bases unmatched: 6. The CDR3 runs to 16 residues. Written as DNA, the CDR3 is TGTGCCAGCAGCTTAGGGGGGGGACAGGCCAATTCACCCCTCCACTTT. Its translation: CASSLGGGQANSPLHF.

The chain links TRBV2 to TRBJ2-7, with D possibly being TRBD1 (5 bases). Germline loops: CDR1 SNHLY, CDR2 FYNNEI. Between the trimmed V and J ends, which lost 7 bases and 0 bases, there was a span of 10 bases. The CDR3 is 13 amino acids. The CDR3 is CASTPGPSYEQYF. CDR3 in DNA: TGTGCCAGCACGCCAGGGCCCTCCTACGAGCAGTACTTC.

V usage is TRBV7-8 and J usage is TRBJ2-1, with 8 nucleotides matching TRBD2. V lost 3 bases and J lost 5; bases outside the gene matches: 6. The CDR3 totals 15 residues. CDR1 is SGHVS, CDR2 FQNEAQ, per germline. The CDR3 protein is CASSFSRGGNNEQFF. DNA for the CDR3: TGTGCCAGCAGCTTTAGTCGGGGGGGAAACAATGAGCAGTTCTTC.

The chain employs TRBV7-8 and TRBJ2-1, with D perhaps assigned TRBD1 or TRBD2 (5 bases each). Trimming left V 1 base short and J 4 bases short, with 14 bases between. The CDR3 runs 16 residues. Germline V lookup: CDR1 SGHVS, CDR2 FQNEAQ. The CDR3 protein is CASSLEVGVGYNEQFF. The DNA of the CDR3 is TGTGCCAGCAGCTTAGAGGTGGGGGTCGGTTACAATGAGCAGTTCTTC.

This chain connects TRBV6-1 to TRBJ1-4; D is unclear. The V gene's germline CDR1 is MNHNS and CDR2 SASEGT. This CDR3 contains 11 residues. The V end lost 7 bases, the J end lost 7 bases, and 7 bases lay between the germline ends. The CDR3 region has the DNA TGTGCCAGCATAGGTTTTGAAAAACTGTTTTTT. Protein sequence: CASIGFEKLFF.

The chain recombines TRBV9 with TRBJ1-1, with D maybe TRBD1 (5 bases). CDR3 size: 14 residues. Germline V CDR1 and CDR2: SGDLS, YYNGEE. With 4 bases removed from V and 6 bases from J, the gap between germline ends came to 16 bases. The CDR3 loop is CASSPPVQGPEAFF. As DNA, the CDR3 is TGTGCCAGCAGCCCCCCGGTGCAGGGTCCTGAAGCTTTCTTT. Looking up the rest from reference TRBV9 and TRBJ1-1 gives the full variable domain: DSGVTQTPKHLITATGQRVTLRCSPRSGDLSVYWYQQSLDQGLQFLIQYYNGEERAKGNILERFSAQQFPDLHSELNLSSLELGDSALYFCASSPPVQGPEAFFGQGTRLTVV.

The chain has TRBV4-1 and TRBJ2-7; D uncertain. Trimming took 0 bases from V and 2 from J, leaving 8 bases between them. Germline V gives CDR1 MGHRA, CDR2 YSYEKL. The CDR3 extends over 14 amino acids. In nucleotides, the CDR3 is TGCGCCAGCAGCCAAGATCGAAGTCCCTACGAGCAGTACTTC. Translated: CASSQDRSPYEQYF.

The V call is TRBV30, the J call TRBJ2-3, with D maybe TRBD2 (6 bases). Germline V gives CDR1 GTSNPN, CDR2 SVGIG (reference sequence). Trimming took 0 bases from V and 5 from J, leaving 12 bases between them. The CDR3 runs 14 residues. In DNA, the CDR3 is TGTGCCTGGAGTGTATCGGGGGTGGGAGATACGCAGTATTTT. Protein sequence: CAWSVSGVGDTQYF.

This chain joins TRBV6-1 and TRBJ1-1; unclear D gene. The V gene lost 6 bases and the J gene lost 2 bases, with 13 bases spanning the gap. This CDR3 has 14 residues. Germline CDR1 reads MNHNS; CDR2 reads SASEGT. CDR3 sequence reads: CASRKPGPNTEAFF. In DNA, the CDR3 is TGTGCCAGCAGAAAACCGGGCCCCAACACTGAAGCTTTCTTT.

The CDR3: CASSQPGGVQPQHF. The CDR3 nucleotides read TGTGCCAGCAGCCAACCGGGGGGGGTTCAGCCCCAGCATTTT. The chain links TRBV14 to TRBJ1-5; D is possibly TRBD1 (5 bases). Germline CDR1 and CDR2: SGHDN and FVKESK. This CDR3 has 14 amino acids. V dropped 2 bases and J dropped 6 bases, with 11 bases sitting between them.

The genes are TRBV9 and TRBJ2-6; 7 bases match TRBD2. Looked up from germline, CDR1 is SGDLS and CDR2 is YYNGEE. Losses at the gene ends were 0 bases for V and 4 bases for J; bases not matched to a gene: 4. The CDR3 totals 16 residues. The CDR3 DNA reads as TGTGCCAGCAGCGTAGGGGAGGGCGTAGGGGCCAACGTCCTGACTTTC. This encodes CASSVGEGVGANVLTF.

In its sample, this clone was seen a few times. The V and J genes are TRBV25-1 and TRBJ1-1; TRBD1 aligns across 9 bases. The V gene end was trimmed by 1 base and the J gene end by 4 bases; junction bases not matched to a gene: 1. Germline-derived CDR1 and CDR2 are MGHDK and SYGVNS. CDR3 size: 14 residues. The CDR3 nucleotides read TGTGCCAGCAGTGAATGGGGACAGGGCACTGAAGCTTTCTTT. Its translation: CASSEWGQGTEAFF.

The J gene is TRBJ2-7, the V gene TRBV6-1; tentatively, D is TRBD1 (6 bases). V gave up 7 bases and J gave up 3 bases, with 13 bases separating them. The CDR3 is 13 amino acids. Germline V gives CDR1 MNHNS, CDR2 SASEGT. The CDR3 sequence: CASTRTADYEQYF. CDR3 nucleotides: TGTGCCAGCACTAGGACAGCAGACTACGAGCAGTACTTC.

The chain carries TRBV19 and TRBJ1-5, with 8 bases aligning to TRBD1. This CDR3 has 15 residues. J lost 2 bases, V lost 2 bases, and 2 bases had no gene match. Germline values: CDR1 LNHDA, CDR2 SQIVND (reference sequence). The CDR3, as DNA: TGTGCCAGTAGTATACAGGGGGCCCGCAATCAGCCCCAGCATTTT. This translates into CASSIQGARNQPQHF.

The genes are TRBV25-1 and TRBJ1-1; TRBD1 aligns across 7 bases. The CDR3 runs 14 residues. Germline values: CDR1 MGHDK, CDR2 SYGVNS. With V trimmed by 5 bases and J by 5 bases, 8 bases remained unmatched. The CDR3: CASSYRGLGTEAFF. DNA of the CDR3: TGTGCCAGCAGTTACAGGGGCCTGGGGACTGAAGCTTTCTTT.

This clone has just one count. This sequence joins TRBV15 and TRBJ1-2, with 7 bases identical to TRBD1. Losses at the gene ends were 1 base for V and 0 bases for J; bases not matched to a gene: 2. Per the germline V gene, CDR1 is LNHNV and CDR2 is YYDKDF (reference sequence). The CDR3 is made up of 15 amino acids. CDR3 nucleotide sequence: TGTGCCACCAGCAGAGGACAGGGTCCTAACTATGGCTACACCTTC. This gives the protein CATSRGQGPNYGYTF.

V and J are TRBV30 and TRBJ2-7, with D possibly being TRBD1 or TRBD2 (6 bases each). CDR3 length: 14 amino acids. Germline CDR1 and CDR2: GTSNPN and SVGIG (reference sequence). Trimming left V 1 base short and J 2 bases short, with 12 bases between. CDR3 amino acids: CAWSELGGPYEQYF. The CDR3 nucleotides read TGTGCCTGGAGTGAACTAGGGGGGCCCTACGAGCAGTACTTC.

V gene TRBV7-2 combines with J gene TRBJ2-5; possible D gene TRBD1, 5 bases. V shed 0 bases and J shed 0 bases, with 8 bases lying between them. Germline V gene data show CDR1 as SGHTA and CDR2 as FQGNSA. CDR3 length: 15 residues. The CDR3 region has the DNA TGTGCCAGCAGCTTAGCGACAGAGTACCAAGAGACCCAGTACTTC. This codes for CASSLATEYQETQYF.

This clone was seen a few times. One end of the junction fails to match germline, which may point to a read error. The V call is TRBV18, the J call TRBJ1-3; weak D call: TRBD1 (6 bases). The CDR3 runs to 14 residues. Per germline, CDR1 KGHSH and CDR2 LQKENI. The CDR3, as DNA: TGTGCCAGCTCTCCACAGGGCTCTGGAAACACCATATATTTT. This codes for CASSPQGSGNTIYF. Looking up the rest from reference TRBV18 and TRBJ1-3 gives the full variable domain: NAGVMQNPRHLVRRRGQEARLRCSPMKGHSHVYWYRQLPEEGLKFMVYLQKENIIDESGMPKERFSAEFPKEGPSILRIQQVVRGDSAAYFCASSPQGSGNTIYFGEGSWLTVV.